This T cell receptor (beta chain) was documented in a study of T cell responses to AZD1222 COVID-19 vaccine. This CDR3 contains 15 residues. CDR1 SGHTA and CDR2 FQGNSA come from the germline V gene. The trim removed 1 base at V and 6 bases at J, leaving 4 bases unmatched. This table comes from immunoSEQ multiplex PCR, and its TCRdb copy is limited to in-frame clones, with some not included. Of about 35,000 clones listed, about nine tenths are singletons. This sequence joins TRBV7-2 and TRBJ2-1; 9 nucleotides align to TRBD2. The sequencing here drew on peripheral blood, taken 28 days after the second AZD1222 dose. This receptor was obtained from an adult who received the AZD1222 COVID-19 vaccine. CDR3 loop: CASSLGSGRFNEQFF. The CDR3 nucleotides are TGTGCCAGCAGCTTAGGTAGCGGGAGATTCAATGAGCAGTTCTTC.